This T cell receptor beta chain came from a study of T cell repertoires in aging, cancer and after chemotherapy. General study points: These repertoire data do not allow conclusions about immunological memory after chemotherapy. Across the chemotherapy interval, each cancer cohort showed higher median generation probability, suggesting thymic rebound. Healthy donors lost TCR diversity with age mainly through richness, cancer patients through richness and evenness. Compared with age-matched healthy donors, untreated hematological or solid cancer patients showed higher blood TCR clonality.

V lost 1 base to trimming and J lost 8 bases, with 2 bases between them. The germline CDR1 and CDR2 sequences are DFQATT and SNEGSKA (reference sequence). This CDR3 spans 9 amino acids. Multiplex touch-down PCR with TRB-A/B primers amplified rearranged V-D-J TRB sequences. One entry per CDR3 protein, called by TCRdb with MiXCR from the multiplex PCR reads. The sample has 2,000 to 3,000 distinct CDR3 sequences; approximately 23% are singletons. Amplification of TCR beta used genomic DNA extracted from peripheral blood. In its sample, this clonotype was seen a few times. As yet, its antigen is unknown. The rearrangement uses TRBV20-1 and TRBJ1-1; D is ambiguous. Sequencing input: blood. The sequence derives from a human donor with a blood cancer. CDR3 DNA: TGCAGTGCTAGAGTCGAAGCTTTCTTT. It encodes CSARVEAFF.